The sequence of this T cell receptor (beta chain) was determined in a study of identical twins. MiXCR, run by TCRdb on the 5' RACE reads, gives a single entry per CDR3 protein. The table has about 720,000 distinct CDR3 sequences, roughly 18% seen once. The V end lost 2 bases, the J end lost 2 bases, and 9 bases lay between the germline ends. Germline V gene data show CDR1 as SGHRS and CDR2 as YFSETQ. The CDR3 is 14 amino acids. This clonotype was recorded many times. The sample also formed part of further work on T cells expressing NK-cell markers.

The clonotype was recovered from a woman under 30 in good health. Sequenced material: PBMCs. The chain has TRBV5-1 and TRBJ2-3, with a weak D call TRBD1 (5 bases). This CDR3 is CASSFSGATDTQYF. CDR3 in DNA: TGCGCCAGCAGCTTTTCTGGGGCCACAGATACGCAGTATTTT.